These T cell receptor beta chains were read from a single sample in a study of blood T cells in healthy people across ages. TCRdb analysed the 5' RACE reads with MiXCR anew, one entry per CDR3 protein. Of 780,000 or so distinct CDR3 sequences listed, roughly three fifths are singletons. Material for sequencing was blood. All receptors derive from a man aged 35-49 years in good health. Each CDR3 is given with its conserved first and last residue. A D gene is named only where the DNA matches it firmly. The size entry is marked missing in some rows and otherwise reads once, few, many or a size class.

CASSLAGTDWRGYTF,TGTGCCAGCAGCTTAGCCGGGACGGACTGGAGGGGCTACACCTTC,TRBV11-2,.,TRBJ1-2,.,15
CASSLSFLSYEQYF,TGTGCCAGCAGCTTAAGTTTTTTAAGCTACGAGCAGTACTTC,TRBV7-2,.,TRBJ2-7,once,14
CASSPTGTQGRYQQYF,TGTGCCAGCAGTCCCACCGGGACCCAGGGACGCTACCAGCAGTACTTC,TRBV28,.,TRBJ2-7,.,16
CASTPRRVTDTQYF,TGTGCCAGCACCCCGAGAAGGGTCACAGATACGCAGTATTTT,TRBV28,.,TRBJ2-3,.,14
CAGSLEGARYGYTF,TGTGCCGGCAGTTTAGAGGGGGCGAGGTATGGCTACACCTTC,TRBV28,TRBD1,TRBJ1-2,.,14
CSVEKAGGSYNEQFF,TGCAGCGTTGAAAAAGCGGGGGGCTCCTACAATGAGCAGTTCTTC,TRBV29-1,TRBD2,TRBJ2-1,.,15
CASSQRSPYEQYF,TGTGCCAGCAGCCAGAGGTCCCCTTACGAGCAGTACTTC,TRBV14,.,TRBJ2-7,few,13
CVSSGTPGTDTQYF,TGTGTCAGCAGCGGGACTCCCGGTACAGATACGCAGTATTTT,TRBV7-2,TRBD2,TRBJ2-3,.,14
CSARYFDRARYGYTF,TGCAGTGCTAGATACTTCGACAGGGCTAGGTATGGCTACACCTTC,TRBV20-1,TRBD1,TRBJ1-2,few,15
CASSTSTGNEETQYF,TGTGCCAGTAGTACCAGCACCGGGAATGAAGAGACCCAGTACTTC,TRBV19,.,TRBJ2-5,.,15
CASSDWVNEQYF,TGTGCCAGCAGTGATTGGGTGAACGAGCAGTACTTC,TRBV6-2/TRBV6-3,.,TRBJ2-7,.,12
CSVWSRVQETQYF,TGCAGCGTATGGAGCAGGGTCCAAGAGACCCAGTACTTC,TRBV29-1,.,TRBJ2-5,.,13